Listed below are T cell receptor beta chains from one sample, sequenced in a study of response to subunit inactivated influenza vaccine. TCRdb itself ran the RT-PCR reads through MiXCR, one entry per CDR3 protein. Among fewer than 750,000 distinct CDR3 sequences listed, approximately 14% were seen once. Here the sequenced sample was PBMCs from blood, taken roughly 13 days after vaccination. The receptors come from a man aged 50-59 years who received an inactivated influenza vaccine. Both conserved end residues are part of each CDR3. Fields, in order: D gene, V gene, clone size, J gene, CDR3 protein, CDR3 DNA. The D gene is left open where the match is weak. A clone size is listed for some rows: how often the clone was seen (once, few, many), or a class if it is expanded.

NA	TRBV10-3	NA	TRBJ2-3	CAISVGPSTDTQYF	TGTGCCATCAGTGTGGGGCCTAGCACAGATACGCAGTATTTT
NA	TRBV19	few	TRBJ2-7	CASAAGSLSSYEQYF	TGTGCCAGCGCGGCGGGGTCTTTATCATCCTACGAGCAGTACTTC
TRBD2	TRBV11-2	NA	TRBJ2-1	CASSLGPRGLAGSYNEQFF	TGTGCCAGCAGCTTAGGACCTAGGGGACTAGCGGGATCCTACAATGAGCAGTTCTTC
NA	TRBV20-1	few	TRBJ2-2	CSARVRGNTGELFF	TGCAGTGCTAGAGTGAGAGGCAACACCGGGGAGCTGTTTTTT
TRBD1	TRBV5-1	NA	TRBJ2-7	CASSFRGLRYEQYF	TGCGCCAGCAGCTTTAGGGGGCTCAGATACGAGCAGTACTTC
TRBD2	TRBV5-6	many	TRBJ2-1	CASSPRDSTPGGTSEQFF	TGTGCCAGCAGCCCACGGGACTCCACTCCGGGGGGAACTAGTGAGCAGTTCTTC
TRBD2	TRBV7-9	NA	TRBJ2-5	CAGSLLSGRRETQYF	TGTGCCGGCAGCTTACTTAGCGGGAGAAGAGAGACCCAGTACTTC
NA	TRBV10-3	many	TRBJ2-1	CAISASHGVYDEQFF	TGTGCCATCAGTGCGAGCCATGGAGTCTACGATGAGCAGTTCTTC
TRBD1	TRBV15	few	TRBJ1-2	CATSKDRGRGYTF	TGTGCCACCAGCAAGGACAGGGGGCGCGGCTACACCTTC
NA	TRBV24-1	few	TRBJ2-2	CATSSVLDTGELFF	TGTGCCACCAGCTCCGTCTTAGACACCGGGGAGCTGTTTTTT
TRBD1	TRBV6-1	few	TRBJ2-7	CASSPPFQGERGEQYF	TGTGCCAGCAGTCCGCCCTTTCAGGGGGAACGGGGCGAGCAGTACTTC
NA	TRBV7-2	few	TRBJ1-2	CASSSSGSGYTF	TGTGCCAGCAGCTCCTCAGGGTCCGGCTACACCTTC
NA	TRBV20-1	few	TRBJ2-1	CSARDPTYNEQFF	TGCAGTGCTAGAGATCCTACCTACAATGAGCAGTTCTTC
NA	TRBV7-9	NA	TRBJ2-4	CASSPARGRLAKNIQYF	TGTGCCAGCAGCCCGGCCCGGGGACGCCTAGCCAAAAACATTCAGTACTTC
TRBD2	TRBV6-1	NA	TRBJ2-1	CASSRLAGGELNEQFF	TGTGCCAGCAGTCGACTAGCGGGAGGAGAACTGAATGAGCAGTTCTTC
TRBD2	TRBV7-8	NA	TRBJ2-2	CASSWVLAGGPVTGELFF	TGTGCCAGCAGCTGGGTTCTCGCGGGAGGGCCGGTCACCGGGGAGCTGTTTTTT
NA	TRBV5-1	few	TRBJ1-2	CASRDGSFGYTF	TGCGCCAGCAGGGACGGATCGTTCGGCTACACCTTC
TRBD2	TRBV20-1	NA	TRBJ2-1	CSASSGRATYNEQFF	TGCAGTGCTAGCAGCGGGAGGGCCACCTACAATGAGCAGTTCTTC
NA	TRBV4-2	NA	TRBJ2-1	CASSPGLSDNEQFF	TGTGCCAGCAGCCCGGGCCTTTCCGACAATGAGCAGTTCTTC
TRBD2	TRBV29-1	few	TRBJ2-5	CSVPTLAGQETQYF	TGCAGCGTCCCCACCCTAGCGGGACAAGAGACCCAGTACTTC
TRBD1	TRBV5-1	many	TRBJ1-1	CASSLTGTGEAFF	TGCGCCAGCAGCTTGACGGGGACAGGGGAAGCTTTCTTT
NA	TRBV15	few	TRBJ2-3	CATSREGLSQYTDTQYF	TGTGCCACCAGCAGAGAAGGGCTATCGCAGTATACAGATACGCAGTATTTT
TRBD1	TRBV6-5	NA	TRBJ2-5	CASSYSDRAEQETQYF	TGTGCCAGCAGTTACTCGGACAGGGCGGAACAAGAGACCCAGTACTTC
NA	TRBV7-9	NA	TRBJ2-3	CASSLADGTSTDTQYF	TGTGCCAGCAGCTTGGCCGACGGTACTAGCACAGATACGCAGTATTTT
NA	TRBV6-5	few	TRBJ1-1	CASSYYGNTEAFF	TGTGCCAGCAGTTACTACGGGAACACTGAAGCTTTCTTT
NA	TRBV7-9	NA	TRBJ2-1	CASVRSYLGDEQFF	TGTGCCAGCGTCCGGAGTTACCTCGGCGATGAGCAGTTCTTC
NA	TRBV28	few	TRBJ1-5	CASSLDRQPQHF	TGTGCCAGCAGTTTAGATCGCCAGCCCCAGCATTTT
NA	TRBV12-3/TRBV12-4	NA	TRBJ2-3	CASSWGVDTQYF	TGTGCCAGCAGTTGGGGGGTGGATACGCAGTATTTT
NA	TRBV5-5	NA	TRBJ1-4	CASSLLQGSNEKLFF	TGTGCCAGCAGCCTACTACAGGGTTCTAATGAAAAACTGTTTTTT
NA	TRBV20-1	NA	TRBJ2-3	CSARTGPRVDTQYF	TGCAGTGCTAGAACCGGGCCTCGGGTGGATACGCAGTATTTT
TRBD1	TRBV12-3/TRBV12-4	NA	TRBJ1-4	CASSRQGGGEKLFF	TGTGCCAGCAGCCGACAGGGGGGAGGCGAAAAACTGTTTTTT
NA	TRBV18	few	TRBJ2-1	CASSPQRQGTNEQFF	TGTGCCAGCTCGCCGCAGAGGCAGGGTACCAATGAGCAGTTCTTC
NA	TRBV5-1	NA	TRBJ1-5	CASSLWGLGSGNQPQHF	TGCGCCAGCAGCTTGTGGGGACTCGGTTCGGGCAATCAGCCCCAGCATTTT
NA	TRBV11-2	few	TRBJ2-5	CASSLDGLDRFQETQYF	TGTGCCAGCAGCTTAGATGGGCTGGACAGATTTCAAGAGACCCAGTACTTC
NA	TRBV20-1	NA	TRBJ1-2	CSAEPARRQNYGYTF	TGCAGTGCTGAGCCCGCGAGACGCCAAAACTATGGCTACACCTTC
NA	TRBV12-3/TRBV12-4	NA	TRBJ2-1	CASRSRDSLSNEQFF	TGTGCCAGCAGGTCGCGGGACAGTCTAAGCAATGAGCAGTTCTTC
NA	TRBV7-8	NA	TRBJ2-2	CASSGGRLPNTGELFF	TGTGCCAGCAGCGGAGGCAGGCTCCCGAACACCGGGGAGCTGTTTTTT
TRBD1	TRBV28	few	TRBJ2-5	CASSLSQGVSQETQYF	TGTGCCAGCAGTTTATCTCAGGGGGTGTCTCAAGAGACCCAGTACTTC
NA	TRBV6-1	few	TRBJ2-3	CASSEGLGASTDTQYF	TGTGCCAGCAGTGAAGGTCTCGGGGCTAGCACAGATACGCAGTATTTT
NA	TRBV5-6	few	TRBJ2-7	CASSSTVRDTYEQYF	TGTGCCAGCAGCTCTACCGTCCGGGACACCTACGAGCAGTACTTC
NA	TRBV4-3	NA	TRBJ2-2	CASSQDYDGQGNTGELFF	TGCGCCAGCAGCCAAGATTACGACGGGCAGGGGAACACCGGGGAGCTGTTTTTT
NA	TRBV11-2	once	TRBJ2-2	CASSPGQVGGRELFF	TGTGCCAGCAGCCCCGGACAGGTGGGGGGCCGGGAGCTGTTTTTT